Sequencing of this T cell receptor (beta chain) was carried out in a study of T cells in localized non-small cell lung cancer. Study-level results: Clonality peaked in uninvolved adjacent lung rather than tumor. Longer overall survival associated with higher blood T cell density; shorter survival with higher adjacent-lung clonality.

Generated by immunoSEQ multiplex PCR, the TCRdb table keeps only in-frame clones and is missing some. The sample consists of around 45,000 clones, 86% of them appearing once. Comment on this clone: The target antigen is unknown.

The CDR3 covers 12 residues. The V end lost 1 base, the J end lost 6 bases, and 6 bases lay between the germline ends. CDR1 and CDR2 from the germline V gene are LNHDA and SQIVND (reference sequence). The chain couples TRBV19 to TRBJ1-1; unclear D gene. The sequencing used PBMCs, collected before any cancer treatment. The receptor's source is a man between 35 and 75 years old with stage II lung adenocarcinoma. The CDR3 region is CASSIGQSEAFF. CDR3 bases: TGTGCCAGTAGTATAGGGCAGTCTGAAGCTTTCTTT.